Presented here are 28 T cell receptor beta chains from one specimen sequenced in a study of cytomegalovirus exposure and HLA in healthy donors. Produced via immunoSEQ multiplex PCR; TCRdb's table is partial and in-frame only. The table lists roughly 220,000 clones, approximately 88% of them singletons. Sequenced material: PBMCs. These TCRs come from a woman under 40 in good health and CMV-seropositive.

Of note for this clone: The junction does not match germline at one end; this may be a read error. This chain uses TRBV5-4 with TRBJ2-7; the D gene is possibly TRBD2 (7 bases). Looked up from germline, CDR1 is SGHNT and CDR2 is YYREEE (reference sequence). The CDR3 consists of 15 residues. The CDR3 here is CASSLARGGPYQQYF. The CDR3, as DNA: TGTGCCAGCAGCTTGGCCAGGGGAGGGCCCTACCAGCAGTACTTC.

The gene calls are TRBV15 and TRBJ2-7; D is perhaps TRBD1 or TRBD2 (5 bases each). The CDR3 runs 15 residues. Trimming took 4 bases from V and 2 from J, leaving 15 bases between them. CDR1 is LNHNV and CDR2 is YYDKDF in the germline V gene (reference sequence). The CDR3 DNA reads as TGTGCCACCAGCAACCTTTCTTTGGGGGCCTACGAGCAGTACTTC. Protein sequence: CATSNLSLGAYEQYF.

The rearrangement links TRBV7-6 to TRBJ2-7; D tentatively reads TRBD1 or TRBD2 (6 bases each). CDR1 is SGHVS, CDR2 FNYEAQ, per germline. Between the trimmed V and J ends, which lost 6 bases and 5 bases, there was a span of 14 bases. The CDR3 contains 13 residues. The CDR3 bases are TGTGCCAGCAGTCCCGGGGGCCGGAACGAGCAGTACTTC. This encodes CASSPGGRNEQYF.

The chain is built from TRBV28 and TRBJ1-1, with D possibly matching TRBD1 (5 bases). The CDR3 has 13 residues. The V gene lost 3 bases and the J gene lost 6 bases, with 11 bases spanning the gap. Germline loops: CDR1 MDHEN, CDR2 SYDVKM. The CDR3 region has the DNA TGTGCCAGCAGTTTTGTGGTGGGGCCTGAAGCTTTCTTT. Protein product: CASSFVVGPEAFF.

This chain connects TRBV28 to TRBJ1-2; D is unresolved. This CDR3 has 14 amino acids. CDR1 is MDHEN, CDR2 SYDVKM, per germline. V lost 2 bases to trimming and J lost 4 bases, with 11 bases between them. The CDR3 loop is CASSLRNSIYGYTF. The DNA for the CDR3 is TGTGCCAGCAGTTTAAGGAACTCGATCTATGGCTACACCTTC.

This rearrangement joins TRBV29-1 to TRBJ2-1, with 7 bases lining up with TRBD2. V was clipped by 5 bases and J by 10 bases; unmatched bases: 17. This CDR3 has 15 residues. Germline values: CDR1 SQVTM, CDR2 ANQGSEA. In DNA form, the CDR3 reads TGCAGCGTTATCTCGGGACTACACGGGACCAGGGAGCAGTTCTTC. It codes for CSVISGLHGTREQFF.

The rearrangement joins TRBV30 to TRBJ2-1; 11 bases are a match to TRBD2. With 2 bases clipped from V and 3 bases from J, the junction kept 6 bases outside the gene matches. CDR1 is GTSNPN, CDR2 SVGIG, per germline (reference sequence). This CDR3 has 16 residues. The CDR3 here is CAWSYSGRAIYNEQFF. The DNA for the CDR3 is TGTGCCTGGAGTTATAGCGGGAGGGCTATCTACAATGAGCAGTTCTTC.

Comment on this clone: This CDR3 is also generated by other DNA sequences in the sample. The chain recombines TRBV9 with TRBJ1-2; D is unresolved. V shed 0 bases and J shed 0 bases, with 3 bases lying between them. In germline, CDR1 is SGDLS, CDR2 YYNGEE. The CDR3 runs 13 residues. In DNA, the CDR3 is TGTGCCAGCAGCGTAGATGCTAACTATGGCTACACCTTC. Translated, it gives CASSVDANYGYTF.

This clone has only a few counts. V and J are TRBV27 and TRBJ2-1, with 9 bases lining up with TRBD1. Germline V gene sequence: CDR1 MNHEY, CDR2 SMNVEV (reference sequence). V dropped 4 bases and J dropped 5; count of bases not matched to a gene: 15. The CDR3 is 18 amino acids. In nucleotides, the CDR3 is TGTGCCAGCAGTTCTACCTATTACAGGGGGCAGGAACACAATGAGCAGTTCTTC. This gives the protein CASSSTYYRGQEHNEQFF.

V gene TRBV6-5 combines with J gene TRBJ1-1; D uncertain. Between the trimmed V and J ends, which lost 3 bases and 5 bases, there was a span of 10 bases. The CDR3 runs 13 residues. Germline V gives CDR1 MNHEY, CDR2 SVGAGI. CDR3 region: CASSYPDVTEAFF. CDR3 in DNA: TGTGCCAGCAGTTATCCCGACGTAACTGAAGCTTTCTTT.

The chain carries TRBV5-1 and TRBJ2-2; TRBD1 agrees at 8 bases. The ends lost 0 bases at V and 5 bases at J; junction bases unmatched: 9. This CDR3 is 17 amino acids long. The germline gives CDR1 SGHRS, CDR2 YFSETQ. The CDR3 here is CASSLEGGTGGTGELFF. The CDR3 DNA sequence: TGCGCCAGCAGCTTGGAAGGGGGGACAGGCGGGACCGGGGAGCTGTTTTTT.

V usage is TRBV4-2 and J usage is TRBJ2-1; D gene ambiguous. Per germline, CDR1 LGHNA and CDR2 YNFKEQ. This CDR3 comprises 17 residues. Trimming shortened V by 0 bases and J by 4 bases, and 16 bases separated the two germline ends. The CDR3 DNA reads TGTGCCAGCAGCCAAGAGGTAACTCCGGAGCTGTACAATGAGCAGTTCTTC. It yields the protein CASSQEVTPELYNEQFF.

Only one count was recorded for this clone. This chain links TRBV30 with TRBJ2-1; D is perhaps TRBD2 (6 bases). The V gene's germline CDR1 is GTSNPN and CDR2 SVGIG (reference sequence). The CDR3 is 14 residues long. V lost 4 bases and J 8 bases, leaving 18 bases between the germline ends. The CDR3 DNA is TGTGCCTGGAATGATCCCACGTGGGGGGATGAGCAGTTCTTC. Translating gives CAWNDPTWGDEQFF. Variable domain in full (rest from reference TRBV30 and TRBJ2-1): SQTIHQWPATLVQPVGSPLSLECTVEGTSNPNLYWYRQAAGRGLQLLFYSVGIGQISSEVPQNLSASRPQDRQFILSSKKLLLSDSGFYLCAWNDPTWGDEQFFGPGTRLTVL.

The CDR3 bases are TGCGCCAGCAGCCCCTCGCGTGAGTCCCACTTAAAGGGGGATGAGCAGTTCTTC. The encoded protein is CASSPSRESHLKGDEQFF. This chain connects TRBV5-1 to TRBJ2-1, with a tentative D call TRBD1 (6 bases). The CDR3 spans 18 residues. V lost 4 bases, J lost 8 bases, and 28 bases lay in between. Germline-derived CDR1 and CDR2 are SGHRS and YFSETQ.

CDR3 amino acids: CASSRTGRGRDTEAFF. DNA of the CDR3: TGTGCCAGCAGTAGGACAGGGAGAGGAAGAGACACTGAAGCTTTCTTT. This chain connects TRBV7-3 to TRBJ1-1; 8 bases align to TRBD1. CDR1 and CDR2 (germline): SGHTA, FQGTGA. Germline trimming cut 6 bases from V and 3 bases from J; bases unmatched to any gene: 12. This CDR3 is 16 amino acids long. The full variable domain, rest sourced from reference TRBV7-3 and TRBJ1-1, is GAGVSQTPSNKVTEKGKYVELRCDPISGHTALYWYRQSLGQGPEFLIYFQGTGAADDSGLPNDRFFAVRPEGSVSTLKIQRTERGDSAVYLCASSRTGRGRDTEAFFGQGTRLTVV.

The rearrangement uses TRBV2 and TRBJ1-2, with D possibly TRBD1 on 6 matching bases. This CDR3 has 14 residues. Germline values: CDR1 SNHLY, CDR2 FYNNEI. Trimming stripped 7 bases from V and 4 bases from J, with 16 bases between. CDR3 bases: TGTGCCAGCATTAGGGACACGAGCGCCTATGGCTACACCTTC. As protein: CASIRDTSAYGYTF.

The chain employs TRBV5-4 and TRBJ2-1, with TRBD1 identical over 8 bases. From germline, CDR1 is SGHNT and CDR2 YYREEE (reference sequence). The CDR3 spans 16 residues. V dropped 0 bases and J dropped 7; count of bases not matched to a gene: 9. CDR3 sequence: CASSLASRGLGNEQFF. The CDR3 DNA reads TGTGCCAGCAGCTTGGCGTCCAGGGGGCTGGGAAATGAGCAGTTCTTC.

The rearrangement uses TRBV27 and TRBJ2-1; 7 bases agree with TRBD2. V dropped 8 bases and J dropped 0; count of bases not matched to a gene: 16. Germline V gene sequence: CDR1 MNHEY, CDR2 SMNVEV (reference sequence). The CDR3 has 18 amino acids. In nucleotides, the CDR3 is TGTGCCAGCCTCCGCCTTCGCGGGAGCCAGAGCTCCTACAATGAGCAGTTCTTC. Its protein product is CASLRLRGSQSSYNEQFF.

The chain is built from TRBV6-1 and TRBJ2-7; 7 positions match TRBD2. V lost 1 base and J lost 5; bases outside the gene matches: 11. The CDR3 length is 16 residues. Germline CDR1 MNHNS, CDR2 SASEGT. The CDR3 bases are TGTGCCAGCAGTGAAGAAGTGGCGGGAGCGGCCCACGAGCAGTACTTC. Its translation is CASSEEVAGAAHEQYF.

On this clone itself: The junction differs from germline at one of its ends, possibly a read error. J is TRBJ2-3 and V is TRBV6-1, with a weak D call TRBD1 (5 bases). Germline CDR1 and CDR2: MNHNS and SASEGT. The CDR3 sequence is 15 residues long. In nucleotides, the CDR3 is TGTGCCAGCAGCGAAGAAGGTAGGGGCAGAGATACGCAGTATTTT. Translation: CASSEEGRGRDTQYF.

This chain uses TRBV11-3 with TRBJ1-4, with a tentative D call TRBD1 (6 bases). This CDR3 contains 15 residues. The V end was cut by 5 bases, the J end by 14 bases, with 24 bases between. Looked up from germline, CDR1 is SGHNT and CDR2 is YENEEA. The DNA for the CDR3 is TGTGCCAGCAGCCCAGGAGGGGACACCGAGCTGGATCTGTTTTTT. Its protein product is CASSPGGDTELDLFF.

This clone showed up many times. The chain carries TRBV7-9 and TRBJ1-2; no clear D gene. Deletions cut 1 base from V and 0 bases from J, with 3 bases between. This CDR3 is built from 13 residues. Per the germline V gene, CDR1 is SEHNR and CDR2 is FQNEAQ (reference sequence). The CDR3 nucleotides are TGTGCCAGCAGCTTAGTAGCTAACTATGGCTACACCTTC. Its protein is CASSLVANYGYTF.

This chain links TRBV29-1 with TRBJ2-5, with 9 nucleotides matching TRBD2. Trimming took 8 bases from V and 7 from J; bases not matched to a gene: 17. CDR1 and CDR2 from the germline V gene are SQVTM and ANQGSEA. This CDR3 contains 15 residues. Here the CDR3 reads CSPSQLTSGGGTQYF. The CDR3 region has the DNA TGCAGCCCATCTCAGTTGACTAGCGGTGGTGGGACCCAGTACTTC.

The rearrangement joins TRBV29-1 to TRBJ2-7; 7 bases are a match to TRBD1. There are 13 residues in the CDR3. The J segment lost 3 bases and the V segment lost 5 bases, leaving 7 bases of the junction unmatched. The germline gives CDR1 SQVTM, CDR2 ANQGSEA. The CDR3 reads CSVSGTVDYEQYF. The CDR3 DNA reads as TGCAGCGTTTCTGGGACAGTTGACTACGAGCAGTACTTC.

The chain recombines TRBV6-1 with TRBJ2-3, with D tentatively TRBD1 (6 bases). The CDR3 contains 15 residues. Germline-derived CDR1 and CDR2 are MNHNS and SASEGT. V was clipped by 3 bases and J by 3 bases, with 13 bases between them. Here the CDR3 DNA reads TGTGCCAGCAGTGACCCCAGGGGCATTACAGATACGCAGTATTTT. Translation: CASSDPRGITDTQYF.

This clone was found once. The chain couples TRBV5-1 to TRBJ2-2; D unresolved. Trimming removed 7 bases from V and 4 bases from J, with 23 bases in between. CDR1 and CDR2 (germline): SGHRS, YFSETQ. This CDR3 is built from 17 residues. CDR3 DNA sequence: TGCGCCAGCTGTTCGCCCCTTTGGGCCGTGGGCACCGGGGAGCTGTTTTTT. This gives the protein CASCSPLWAVGTGELFF. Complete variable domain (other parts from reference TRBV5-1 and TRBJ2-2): KAGVTQTPRYLIKTRGQQVTLSCSPISGHRSVSWYQQTPGQGLQFLFEYFSETQRNKGNFPGRFSGRQFSNSRSEMNVSTLELGDSALYLCASCSPLWAVGTGELFFGEGSRLTVL.

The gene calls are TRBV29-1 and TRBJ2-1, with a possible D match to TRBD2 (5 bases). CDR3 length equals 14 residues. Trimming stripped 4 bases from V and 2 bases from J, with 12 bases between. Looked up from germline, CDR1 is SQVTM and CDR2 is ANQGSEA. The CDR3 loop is CSVGDLGAYNEQFF. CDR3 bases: TGCAGCGTTGGGGATCTGGGAGCCTACAATGAGCAGTTCTTC.

In DNA form, the CDR3 reads TGCAGTGCTAGGAGGACTCAGGGCTACACCTTC. Translating it yields CSARRTQGYTF. The chain has TRBV20-1 and TRBJ1-2; unclear D gene. This CDR3 comprises 11 residues. V lost 3 bases and J lost 8, with 10 bases in between. Germline V gene data show CDR1 as DFQATT and CDR2 as SNEGSKA (reference sequence).